These 27 T cell receptor beta chains were all obtained from the same sample, sequenced in a study of control samples from healthy donors and cancer patients. Measured with immunoSEQ multiplex PCR; TCRdb has only the in-frame clones, and not every one. In the table there are around 150,000 clones, roughly 89% of which are singletons. Sequenced material: blood. Source of these receptors: a man aged 25 to 45 in good health.

The chain is built from TRBV14 and TRBJ1-4; D is unclear. The CDR3 has 13 amino acids. The germline CDR1 and CDR2 sequences are SGHDN and FVKESK. V shed 8 bases and J shed 2 bases, with 9 bases lying between them. CDR3 protein: CASGRATNEKLFF. In DNA form, the CDR3 reads TGTGCCAGCGGGAGGGCGACTAATGAAAAACTGTTTTTT.

V gene TRBV5-1 combines with J gene TRBJ1-2; TRBD1 aligns across 8 bases. The ends lost 1 base at V and 8 bases at J; junction bases unmatched: 7. CDR1 and CDR2 from the germline V gene are SGHRS and YFSETQ. CDR3 length equals 14 residues. CDR3 DNA sequence: TGCGCCAGCAGCTTGTCACAGGGGGACGGGGGCTACACCTTC. Translation: CASSLSQGDGGYTF.

This rearrangement joins TRBV7-9 to TRBJ1-2, with D possibly TRBD1 on 5 matching bases. The CDR3 loop spans 11 amino acids. Germline CDR1 SEHNR, CDR2 FQNEAQ (reference sequence). V lost 1 base and J lost 8, with 5 bases in between. This CDR3 is CASSLGGGYTF. DNA of the CDR3: TGTGCCAGCAGCTTAGGGGGCGGCTACACCTTC. Complete variable domain (other parts from reference TRBV7-9 and TRBJ1-2): DTGVSQNPRHKITKRGQNVTFRCDPISEHNRLYWYRQTLGQGPEFLTYFQNEAQLEKSRLLSDRFSAERPKGSFSTLEIQRTEQGDSAMYLCASSLGGGYTFGSGTRLTVV.

The gene calls are TRBV27 and TRBJ2-4; possible D gene TRBD2, 5 bases. V was clipped by 4 bases and J by 1 base, with 14 bases between them. Germline CDR1 reads MNHEY; CDR2 reads SMNVEV (reference sequence). The CDR3 has 16 amino acids. CDR3 DNA sequence: TGTGCCAGCAGTTCCGCGTCTCGAGGGGCCAAAAACATTCAGTACTTC. Translated, it gives CASSSASRGAKNIQYF.

The chain recombines TRBV9 with TRBJ1-2; D ambiguous. This CDR3 region has 16 residues. The germline V gene has CDR1 SGDLS and CDR2 YYNGEE. The V end was cut by 0 bases, the J end by 0 bases, with 12 bases between. The chain's CDR3 is CASSVGSGETNYGYTF. DNA of the CDR3: TGTGCCAGCAGCGTAGGGAGCGGCGAAACTAACTATGGCTACACCTTC. The full variable domain, with the rest looked up from reference TRBV9 and TRBJ1-2, is DSGVTQTPKHLITATGQRVTLRCSPRSGDLSVYWYQQSLDQGLQFLIQYYNGEERAKGNILERFSAQQFPDLHSELNLSSLELGDSALYFCASSVGSGETNYGYTFGSGTRLTVV.

This chain joins TRBV29-1 and TRBJ1-5, with 7 bases that match TRBD1. The trim removed 4 bases at V and 5 bases at J, leaving 5 bases unmatched. Germline V lookup: CDR1 SQVTM, CDR2 ANQGSEA. There are 13 residues in the CDR3. DNA of the CDR3: TGCAGCGTTGGCGGAACAGGGGATCAGCCCCAGCATTTT. It yields the protein CSVGGTGDQPQHF.

This clone was counted between two and nine times. The chain combines TRBV7-9 with TRBJ2-2; D might be TRBD1 (7 bases). The CDR3 contains 16 residues. In germline, CDR1 is SEHNR, CDR2 FQNEAQ (reference sequence). V lost 8 bases, J lost 0 bases, and 16 bases lay in between. DNA of the CDR3: TGTGCCAGCCGGCAAGGGGGGACAGCGAACACCGGGGAGCTGTTTTTT. Protein: CASRQGGTANTGELFF.

This rearrangement joins TRBV5-1 to TRBJ2-5; 8 bases are shared with TRBD1. The CDR3 has 16 amino acids. The V and J ends lost 4 bases and 2 bases, in that order; junction bases with no gene match: 10. Germline-derived CDR1 and CDR2 are SGHRS and YFSETQ. In DNA, the CDR3 is TGCGCCAGCAGCAACAGGAGGACAGGGACTCAAGAGACCCAGTACTTC. This encodes CASSNRRTGTQETQYF.

The V gene is TRBV5-3, the J gene TRBJ2-7; 7 bases map to TRBD1. TRBV5-3 is flagged as an ORF with uncertain function. With 1 base clipped from V and 0 bases from J, the junction kept 1 base outside the gene matches. This CDR3 is 14 amino acids long. This chain's CDR3 is CARSLYRGSYEQYF. The CDR3 DNA reads as TGTGCCAGAAGCTTGTACAGGGGCTCCTACGAGCAGTACTTC.

This chain uses TRBV6-6 with TRBJ1-5; 9 bases match TRBD1. J lost 6 bases, V lost 5 bases, and 2 bases had no gene match. CDR3 length equals 13 residues. Germline CDR1 and CDR2: MNHNY and SVGAGI (reference sequence). The CDR3 region has the DNA TGTGCCAGCAGTGGGACAGGGCTTCAGCCCCAGCATTTT. As protein: CASSGTGLQPQHF.

In DNA, the CDR3 is TGTGCCGCGGCAGGGTGGACAGGAAACACCATATATTTT. Translated, it gives CAAAGWTGNTIYF. The chain links TRBV12-3 or TRBV12-4 to TRBJ1-3; a possible D gene is TRBD1 (5 bases). The CDR3 length is 13 residues. Trimming pared 11 bases from V and 4 bases from J, leaving 15 bases between.

This chain uses TRBV6-5 with TRBJ2-7, with D possibly being TRBD1 or TRBD2 (5 bases each). The CDR3 runs to 14 residues. The V gene lost 6 bases and the J gene lost 2 bases, with 14 bases spanning the gap. The germline V gene encodes CDR1 MNHEY and CDR2 SVGAGI. CDR3 protein: CASRFAGTTYEQYF. The CDR3 DNA is TGTGCCAGCAGATTCGCCGGGACGACCTACGAGCAGTACTTC.

This clone came up a few times. The chain carries TRBV13 and TRBJ1-1, with D unresolved. In germline, CDR1 is PRHDT, CDR2 FYEKMQ (reference sequence). V was clipped by 6 bases and J by 3 bases, with 11 bases between them. CDR3 length equals 13 residues. The CDR3, as DNA: TGTGCCAGCAGAGCCTCGGAGGACACTGAAGCTTTCTTT. This translates into CASRASEDTEAFF.

The V gene is TRBV11-3, the J gene TRBJ2-2; perhaps TRBD2 as D (5 bases). V lost 7 bases and J lost 2, with 14 bases in between. Germline CDR1 SGHNT, CDR2 YENEEA. The CDR3 sequence is 15 residues long. The CDR3 region is CASNQALANTGELFF. The CDR3 DNA reads as TGTGCCAGCAACCAAGCCCTAGCAAACACCGGGGAGCTGTTTTTT.

The chain recombines TRBV24-1 with TRBJ1-2, with 9 bases identical to TRBD1. The CDR3 runs 12 residues. CDR1 is KGHDR, CDR2 SFDVKD, per germline. V dropped 9 bases and J dropped 7; count of bases not matched to a gene: 5. CDR3 residues: CATGDRAGGYTF. In nucleotides, the CDR3 is TGTGCCACCGGGGACAGGGCAGGTGGCTACACCTTC.

This chain connects TRBV13 to TRBJ1-4; possible D gene TRBD1, 6 bases. The V end lost 5 bases, the J end lost 5 bases, and 15 bases lay between the germline ends. The CDR3 sequence is 15 residues long. Germline V gene sequence: CDR1 PRHDT, CDR2 FYEKMQ (reference sequence). Here the CDR3 reads CASSPEAGTNEKLFF. The DNA of the CDR3 is TGTGCCAGCAGCCCCGAGGCAGGGACAAATGAAAAACTGTTTTTT.

V and J are TRBV29-1 and TRBJ2-5; 10 bases agree with TRBD1. The junction had 11 bases not matched to a gene; V was cut back by 6 bases and J by 4 bases. Germline CDR1 SQVTM, CDR2 ANQGSEA. The CDR3 has 15 amino acids. In DNA, the CDR3 is TGCAGCGTAAACCACCGGGACAGGGGATTAGAGACCCAGTACTTC. Translating it yields CSVNHRDRGLETQYF.

The chain joins TRBV28 to TRBJ2-7; perhaps TRBD1 as D (6 bases). The V gene's germline CDR1 is MDHEN and CDR2 SYDVKM. Trimming removed 5 bases at V and 0 bases at J, with 11 bases between. This CDR3 spans 14 amino acids. Here the CDR3 DNA reads TGTGCCAGCAGTAGTAGGGGGAGCTCCTACGAGCAGTACTTC. Its translation: CASSSRGSSYEQYF. The full variable domain, rest sourced from reference TRBV28 and TRBJ2-7, is DVKVTQSSRYLVKRTGEKVFLECVQDMDHENMFWYRQDPGLGLRLIYFSYDVKMKEKGDIPEGYSVSREKKERFSLILESASTNQTSMYLCASSSRGSSYEQYFGPGTRLTVT.

The V and J genes are TRBV7-2 and TRBJ2-7; 11 bases align to TRBD2. This CDR3 has 14 amino acids. The J segment lost 4 bases and the V segment lost 3 bases, leaving 2 bases of the junction unmatched. Germline V CDR1 and CDR2: SGHTA, FQGNSA. The CDR3 DNA sequence: TGTGCCAGCAGCTTTACTAGCGGGAGATACGAGCAGTACTTC. It encodes CASSFTSGRYEQYF.

A single count supports this clone. The gene calls are TRBV27 and TRBJ2-7; D call uncertain. Trimming shortened V by 2 bases and J by 2 bases, and 10 bases separated the two germline ends. This CDR3 contains 14 residues. CDR1 and CDR2 (germline): MNHEY, SMNVEV (reference sequence). This CDR3 is CASSLKARPYEQYF. CDR3 nucleotide sequence: TGTGCCAGCAGTTTAAAGGCCAGGCCCTACGAGCAGTACTTC.

This chain's CDR3 is CASSLAARGSVDEQFF. Here the CDR3 DNA reads TGTGCCAGCAGCTTAGCCGCGCGGGGTAGCGTCGATGAGCAGTTCTTC. The chain has TRBV11-1 and TRBJ2-1; D is perhaps TRBD2 (6 bases). The CDR3 is made up of 16 amino acids. V gave up 0 bases and J gave up 8 bases, with 17 bases separating them. Germline assignment: CDR1 SGHAT and CDR2 FQDESV (reference sequence).

V gene TRBV15 combines with J gene TRBJ1-5; 7 positions agree with TRBD1. V gave up 5 bases and J gave up 6 bases; unmatched junction bases: 10. The CDR3 loop spans 15 amino acids. CDR1 is LNHNV, CDR2 YYDKDF, per germline (reference sequence). In nucleotides, the CDR3 is TGTGCCACCAGCTCCCGCGGGACAGAGGTTCAGCCCCAGCATTTT. Protein product: CATSSRGTEVQPQHF.

CDR3 sequence reads: CASSLTGLDTDTQYF. CDR3 coding DNA: TGTGCCAGCAGCTTAACAGGGTTGGACACAGATACGCAGTATTTT. The chain employs TRBV7-3 and TRBJ2-3, with no clear D. CDR1 and CDR2 from the germline V gene are SGHTA and FQGTGA. CDR3 length: 15 amino acids. V lost 0 bases and J lost 2, with 9 bases in between.

The genes are TRBV3-1 (or the pseudogene TRBV3-2) and TRBJ2-1; 11 bases are a match to TRBD2. The CDR3 totals 14 residues. Trimming at V came to 4 bases and at J to 10 bases, leaving 6 bases not matched to a gene. CDR1 and CDR2 from the germline V gene are LGHDT and YNNKEL (reference sequence). The CDR3 DNA sequence: TGTGCCAGCAGCCTTAGCGGGGGGGCTAGCGAGCAGTTCTTC. Protein product: CASSLSGGASEQFF.

V and J are TRBV5-1 and TRBJ2-6, with TRBD2 matching over 8 bases. The germline V gene has CDR1 SGHRS and CDR2 YFSETQ. There are 21 residues in the CDR3. V was clipped by 3 bases and J by 0 bases; unmatched bases: 17. DNA for the CDR3: TGCGCCAGCAGCTCCCGGGGGCGGGGGGCGACGTCGGGCTCTGGGGCCAACGTCCTGACTTTC. The encoded protein is CASSSRGRGATSGSGANVLTF.

In its sample, this clone was seen once. Here the CDR3 reads CASCRGVGYNEQFF. CDR3 nucleotides: TGTGCCAGCTGTAGGGGGGTCGGATACAATGAGCAGTTCTTC. The chain recombines TRBV28 with TRBJ2-1; either TRBD1 or TRBD2 may supply D (6 bases each). The CDR3 consists of 14 residues. The V end lost 8 bases, the J end lost 4 bases, and 15 bases lay between the germline ends. Germline CDR1 reads MDHEN; CDR2 reads SYDVKM. Looking up the rest from reference TRBV28 and TRBJ2-1 gives the full variable domain: DVKVTQSSRYLVKRTGEKVFLECVQDMDHENMFWYRQDPGLGLRLIYFSYDVKMKEKGDIPEGYSVSREKKERFSLILESASTNQTSMYLCASCRGVGYNEQFFGPGTRLTVL.

About this clone: Mismatch with germline at one junction end may stem from a read error. The chain uses TRBV11-2 and TRBJ2-1, with D tentatively TRBD1 or TRBD2 (5 bases each). The CDR3 runs to 12 residues. Germline assignment: CDR1 SGHAT and CDR2 FQNNGV. CDR3 coding DNA: TGTGCCTACCGGGGACCCTACGATGAGCAGTTCTTC. Protein: CAYRGPYDEQFF.